The clone carrying this T cell receptor (beta chain) was seen a few times. What it recognizes is unknown. Trimming removed 0 bases from V and 4 bases from J, with 14 bases in between. The CDR3 is 15 residues long. Germline values: CDR1 SGHRS, CDR2 YFSETQ. The source of the sample is a study of cytomegalovirus exposure and HLA in healthy donors. Whole-study results and caveats: Several of the most significant clusters appeared linked to common viral pathogens, based on a later analysis. Based on reports, TCR beta sequences accurately predicted HLA-A and HLA-B alleles for most subjects.

The PCR used 60 Vbeta and 13 Jbeta primers. The method was immunoSEQ multiplex PCR; TCRdb's version includes in-frame clones alone and lacks a portion of them. The repertoire has over 150,000 clones, 60% to 80% of them found once; the top ten carry more than 4%. The chain carries TRBV5-1 and TRBJ2-7, with D perhaps TRBD1 (5 bases). Sequenced: PBMCs. The receptor was isolated from a male donor in good health and CMV-seronegative. CDR3 sequence: CASSLVAGKGYEQYF. In nucleotides, the CDR3 is TGCGCCAGCAGCTTGGTGGCAGGGAAAGGATACGAGCAGTACTTC.